These 6 T cell receptor beta chains were all obtained from the same sample, sequenced in a study of shared clonotypes between healthy human individuals. TCRdb's table, derived via immunoSEQ multiplex PCR, lists solely in-frame clones and lacks some. The table records around 690,000 clones, 90% of them present only once. Material: memory CD8+ T cells from PBMCs. Subset noted: CD45RO+ cells pooled with CCR7-negative TemRA cells. All receptors come from a man aged 18-30 years in good health. Some clones in this sample may be carry-over from other donors' samples.

DNA for the CDR3: TGTGCCAGTAGTTGGACCAGAGCTGAAAAACTGTTTTTT. Translating gives CASSWTRAEKLFF. This chain links TRBV19 with TRBJ1-4, with D unresolved. The CDR3 length is 13 residues. Trimming removed 5 bases from V and 7 bases from J, with 11 bases in between. Germline V gene data show CDR1 as LNHDA and CDR2 as SQIVND (reference sequence).

This clone was found once. This chain joins TRBV5-1 and TRBJ1-1, with TRBD1 as a possible D gene (5 bases). Germline V gene data show CDR1 as SGHRS and CDR2 as YFSETQ. The CDR3 is made up of 16 amino acids. V lost 1 base and J 0 bases, leaving 13 bases between the germline ends. In DNA form, the CDR3 reads TGCGCCAGCAGCTTGACGGCAGGGACTCTGAACACTGAAGCTTTCTTT. It codes for CASSLTAGTLNTEAFF.

This clone was picked up one time. The rearrangement joins TRBV10-3 to TRBJ2-5; the match to TRBD1 covers 8 bases. The CDR3 is made up of 17 amino acids. Looked up from germline, CDR1 is ENHRY and CDR2 is SYGVKD. Germline trimming cut 6 bases from V and 5 bases from J; bases unmatched to any gene: 17. The CDR3 loop reads CAISGQGGLSPGETQYF. In DNA, the CDR3 is TGTGCCATCAGCGGACAGGGTGGCCTATCCCCGGGGGAGACCCAGTACTTC.

This clone was counted only a few times. This sequence joins TRBV7-9 and TRBJ2-4; 7 nucleotides match TRBD2. The CDR3 is 16 amino acids. Germline CDR1 and CDR2: SEHNR and FQNEAQ (reference sequence). V lost 5 bases, J lost 3 bases, and 10 bases stayed unmatched. CDR3 region: CASSARATGGKNIQYF. The CDR3 DNA reads TGTGCCAGCAGCGCCCGGGCTACGGGGGGCAAAAACATTCAGTACTTC.

The chain combines TRBV5-1 with TRBJ2-3; 12 bases align to TRBD2. J gave up 4 bases and V 9 bases, and 6 bases lay outside the gene matches. The CDR3 covers 14 residues. The germline V gene has CDR1 SGHRS and CDR2 YFSETQ. The CDR3 bases are TGCGCCACCCGACTAGCGGGAGTCTCAGATACGCAGTATTTT. It specifies CATRLAGVSDTQYF.

The CDR3 reads CASSLALRAGTNEKLFF. CDR3 nucleotide sequence: TGTGCCAGCAGCTTAGCGCTTAGGGCTGGGACTAATGAAAAACTGTTTTTT. V gene TRBV7-9 combines with J gene TRBJ1-4, with unresolved D. The CDR3 has 17 amino acids. From germline, CDR1 is SEHNR and CDR2 FQNEAQ (reference sequence). Trimming took off 0 bases at V and 2 bases at J, with 13 bases between the two ends.